The rows below give T cell receptor beta chains drawn from one sample of a study of T cell responses to AZD1222 COVID-19 vaccine. Assay used: immunoSEQ multiplex PCR; TCRdb lists only in-frame clones, some missing. Of 140,000 to 150,000 clones in the sample, approximately 93% were seen once. The specimen was peripheral blood, collected on day 0 of AZD1222 vaccination. These receptors came from an adult in good health. The CDR3 runs from the conserved cysteine through the conserved F or W. Each record gives: V gene, J gene, D gene, clone size, CDR3 DNA, CDR3 protein. D genes are given only for firm matches. A clone size is listed for some rows: how often the clone was seen (once, few, many), or a class if it is expanded.

V: TRBV7-3
J: TRBJ1-6
D: -
size: -
DNA: TGTGCCAGCAGCTTGCGGACAAATAATTCACCCCTCCACTTT
CDR3: CASSLRTNNSPLHF

V: TRBV6-5
J: TRBJ2-2
D: -
size: -
DNA: TGTGCCAGCCAACAGGCGAACACCGGGGAGCTGTTTTTT
CDR3: CASQQANTGELFF

V: TRBV7-2
J: TRBJ1-2
D: TRBD1
size: -
DNA: TGTGCCAGCAGCCCAGGGGGCGACTATGGCTACACCTTC
CDR3: CASSPGGDYGYTF

V: TRBV4-1
J: TRBJ1-2
D: -
size: -
DNA: TGCGCCAGCAGCCAAGAGGCGGGCATAAGGTATGGCTACACCTTC
CDR3: CASSQEAGIRYGYTF

V: TRBV6-1
J: TRBJ2-2
D: -
size: -
DNA: TGTGCCAGCAGTGAATGGAGCCAAAGCGGGGAGCTGTTTTTT
CDR3: CASSEWSQSGELFF

V: TRBV11-2
J: TRBJ2-7
D: -
size: -
DNA: TGTGCCAGCAGTCAAAGGTACGAGCAGTACTTC
CDR3: CASSQRYEQYF

V: TRBV5-4
J: TRBJ1-2
D: -
size: -
DNA: TGTGCCAGCAGCTTGGGGACAGACGATGGCTACACCTTC
CDR3: CASSLGTDDGYTF

V: TRBV11-2
J: TRBJ2-2
D: -
size: -
DNA: TGTGCCAGCAGCTTGGATAGCGTGCGGAACACCGGGGAGCTGTTTTTT
CDR3: CASSLDSVRNTGELFF

V: TRBV5-6
J: TRBJ2-2
D: TRBD2
size: few
DNA: TGTGCCAGCAGCACCGACCGGGGACTAGCCACCGGGGAGCTGTTTTTT
CDR3: CASSTDRGLATGELFF

V: TRBV27
J: TRBJ2-2
D: TRBD2
size: -
DNA: TGTGCCAGCAGTTTAAGTCTAGCGGGACACACCGGGGAGCTGTTTTTT
CDR3: CASSLSLAGHTGELFF

V: TRBV20-1
J: TRBJ2-5
D: -
size: -
DNA: TGCAGTGCTAAAAGGGGGGAGACCCAGTACTTC
CDR3: CSAKRGETQYF